This TCR beta chain appears in the sequencing data of a study of blood T cell repertoires in COVID-19. The method was immunoSEQ multiplex PCR; TCRdb's version includes in-frame clones alone and lacks a portion of them. The sample comprises some 340,000 clones, approximately 91% of which are singletons, and roughly 3.9% rests with the top ten. V dropped 6 bases and J dropped 2; count of bases not matched to a gene: 13. The CDR3 length is 17 residues. CDR1 and CDR2 (germline): MGHDK, SYGVNS. Cohorts were based on clinical histories the participants reported. Those designated as exposed participants met a COVID-19 case within 2 weeks before study entry.

The chain recombines TRBV25-1 with TRBJ2-3; the match to TRBD2 covers 8 bases. The sequencing input was PBMCs or T cells enriched from blood (not recorded which). This clonotype originated in a woman aged 25 to 39 who had been exposed to COVID-19. CDR3 sequence reads: CASRGTSGGLLTDTQYF. The CDR3 nucleotides are TGTGCCAGCAGGGGGACCTCGGGAGGGCTCCTCACAGATACGCAGTATTTT.